This entry lists 21 T cell receptor beta chains sequenced from one sample in a study of T cells in Graves' hyperthyroidism and ophthalmopathy. RNA transcripts were the template for amplifying TCR beta CDR3 regions. With the HTBI primer set, the TCR CDR3 went through a first round of RT-PCR. MiXCR, applied by TCRdb to the multiplex PCR reads, yields one record per CDR3 protein. The table lists more than 150,000 distinct CDR3 sequences, around 15% of them singletons. Sequences were obtained from blood. The receptors come from a woman between 50 and 59 years old with Graves' hyperthyroidism.

This clonotype was detected ten times or more. V is TRBV7-3 and J is TRBJ2-1; 10 positions match TRBD2. The CDR3 sequence is 15 residues long. The J segment lost 7 bases and the V segment lost 4 bases, leaving 7 bases of the junction unmatched. Germline CDR1 SGHTA, CDR2 FQGTGA. CDR3 nucleotides: TGTGCCAGCAGCTCCCTGAGCGGGGGGGCGAATGAGCAGTTCTTC. Translating gives CASSSLSGGANEQFF.

This clonotype occurred a few times. The rearrangement links TRBV7-9 to TRBJ2-2; D ambiguous. V lost 3 bases to trimming and J lost 7 bases, with 9 bases between them. This CDR3 spans 13 amino acids. Germline CDR1 SEHNR, CDR2 FQNEAQ (reference sequence). CDR3 sequence (DNA): TGTGCCAGCAGCTTTTGGTCCGGCGGGGAGCTGTTTTTT. It specifies CASSFWSGGELFF.

Ten or more counts support this clonotype. The J gene is TRBJ1-1, the V gene TRBV12-3 or TRBV12-4; D perhaps matches TRBD1 (6 bases). V dropped 2 bases and J dropped 5 bases, with 12 bases sitting between them. There are 14 residues in the CDR3. The CDR3 sequence: CASSLKQGKTEAFF. In DNA, the CDR3 is TGTGCCAGCAGTTTAAAACAGGGAAAAACTGAAGCTTTCTTT.

This clonotype was counted ten times or more. The V call is TRBV6-5, the J call TRBJ2-7; the match to TRBD1 covers 7 bases. CDR3 length equals 15 residues. The V segment lost 0 bases and the J segment 6 bases; nucleotides outside the gene matches: 8. The germline V gene has CDR1 MNHEY and CDR2 SVGAGI. The CDR3 is CASSYSGQSVAEQYF. In nucleotides, the CDR3 is TGTGCCAGCAGTTACTCGGGACAGAGCGTCGCCGAGCAGTACTTC.

This clonotype was observed many times. This chain connects TRBV3-1 to TRBJ2-2; D call uncertain. V dropped 4 bases and J dropped 5 bases, with 11 bases sitting between them. From germline, CDR1 is LGHDT and CDR2 YNNKEL (reference sequence). The length of the CDR3 is 14 residues. The CDR3, as DNA: TGTGCCAGCAGCCGTATAACAAGTACCGGGGAGCTGTTTTTT. Translating gives CASSRITSTGELFF. The whole variable domain, remainder taken from reference TRBV3-1 and TRBJ2-2, is DTAVSQTPKYLVTQMGNDKSIKCEQNLGHDTMYWYKQDSKKFLKIMFSYNNKELIINETVPNRFSPKSPDKAHLNLHINSLELGDSAVYFCASSRITSTGELFFGEGSRLTVL.

This clonotype was detected a few times. The chain uses TRBV5-1 and TRBJ2-1; weak D call: TRBD1 (6 bases). There are 16 residues in the CDR3. Germline-derived CDR1 and CDR2 are SGHRS and YFSETQ. The V end was cut by 5 bases, the J end by 1 base, with 16 bases between. In DNA form, the CDR3 reads TGCGCCAGCAGTATGCCATCCAGGGGTTCCTACAATGAGCAGTTCTTC. Residues: CASSMPSRGSYNEQFF. Looking up the rest from reference TRBV5-1 and TRBJ2-1 gives the full variable domain: KAGVTQTPRYLIKTRGQQVTLSCSPISGHRSVSWYQQTPGQGLQFLFEYFSETQRNKGNFPGRFSGRQFSNSRSEMNVSTLELGDSALYLCASSMPSRGSYNEQFFGPGTRLTVL.

Many counts were recorded for this clonotype. This chain links TRBV5-1 with TRBJ1-2; 7 bases are shared with TRBD1. CDR1 SGHRS and CDR2 YFSETQ come from the germline V gene. V lost 5 bases, J lost 4 bases, and 11 bases stayed unmatched. This CDR3 contains 15 residues. This CDR3 reads CASRSDRAASYGYTF. Written as DNA, the CDR3 is TGCGCCAGCAGATCTGACAGGGCAGCCAGCTATGGCTACACCTTC.

This clonotype has at least ten counts. The rearrangement joins TRBV18 to TRBJ2-1; no clear D gene. The germline CDR1 and CDR2 sequences are KGHSH and LQKENI. The CDR3 runs 15 residues. Trimming cost V 2 bases and J 4 bases, with 12 bases left between them. CDR3 coding DNA: TGTGCCAGCTCACCAGGGTACGGACCTTACAATGAGCAGTTCTTC. It yields the protein CASSPGYGPYNEQFF.

This clonotype was observed a handful of times. The gene calls are TRBV12-3 or TRBV12-4 and TRBJ1-5; D gene unclear. This CDR3 has 13 amino acids. V was trimmed by 9 bases and J by 6 bases, leaving 15 bases between them. For the CDR3, the DNA is TGTGCCAGTACGGAAGAAGTTGGTCAGCCCCAGCATTTT. Translating it yields CASTEEVGQPQHF.

This clonotype was counted many times. This sequence joins TRBV7-3 and TRBJ2-7; weak D call: TRBD2 (5 bases). CDR1 SGHTA and CDR2 FQGTGA come from the germline V gene. V lost 5 bases, J lost 0 bases, and 11 bases lay in between. This CDR3 has 14 amino acids. The CDR3, as DNA: TGTGCCAGCAGCCCCTTGGGGAGCTCCTACGAGCAGTACTTC. Translated: CASSPLGSSYEQYF.

This clonotype was seen at least ten times. The CDR3 is CASSSLRQGQVSYEQYF. In DNA, the CDR3 is TGTGCCAGCAGTTCACTAAGACAGGGTCAAGTCTCCTACGAGCAGTACTTC. V gene TRBV27 combines with J gene TRBJ2-7; 7 bases match TRBD1. The V and J ends lost 4 bases and 0 bases, in that order; junction bases with no gene match: 12. From germline, CDR1 is MNHEY and CDR2 SMNVEV (reference sequence). This CDR3 spans 17 amino acids.

This clonotype was recorded at least ten times. V and J are TRBV3-1 and TRBJ2-5; D remains unclear. The ends were cut back, 8 bases at V and 2 bases at J, with 12 bases in the middle. Germline-derived CDR1 and CDR2 are LGHDT and YNNKEL (reference sequence). There are 13 residues in the CDR3. CDR3 DNA: TGTGCCAGCGCATACTCCCGTCAAGAGACCCAGTACTTC. Translation gives CASAYSRQETQYF.

The CDR3 DNA sequence: TGTGCCAGCAGCCCCGGGACTCGAGGCGGGGCTTCCTGCAGTGAGCAGTTCTTC. Its translation: CASSPGTRGGASCSEQFF. This chain links TRBV7-2 with TRBJ2-1; D might be TRBD2 (6 bases). CDR1 and CDR2 (germline): SGHTA, FQGNSA. CDR3 length: 18 residues. The V end lost 5 bases, the J end lost 9 bases, and 29 bases lay between the germline ends.

DNA for the CDR3: TGTGCCAGCAGCTTTTCTGGGACAGACCGCACAGATACGCAGTATTTT. Encoded protein: CASSFSGTDRTDTQYF. The chain carries TRBV7-2 and TRBJ2-3, with 7 bases lining up with TRBD1. Germline loops: CDR1 SGHTA, CDR2 FQGNSA. This CDR3 contains 16 residues. With 3 bases clipped from V and 1 base from J, the junction kept 7 bases outside the gene matches.

This clonotype came up many times. The genes are TRBV6-6 and TRBJ1-2; 8 bases are shared with TRBD1. The CDR3 covers 16 residues. Germline CDR1 MNHNY, CDR2 SVGAGI (reference sequence). V trimming: 2 bases; J trimming: 2 bases; junction bases outside the gene matches: 7. As DNA, the CDR3 is TGTGCCAGCAGTTACGACAGGACAGGGACAAACTATGGCTACACCTTC. This sequence encodes CASSYDRTGTNYGYTF.

The chain links TRBV11-3 to TRBJ2-2, with TRBD1 identical over 7 bases. CDR3 size: 15 residues. The V gene end was trimmed by 4 bases and the J gene end by 5 bases; junction bases not matched to a gene: 7. The germline V gene encodes CDR1 SGHNT and CDR2 YENEEA. CDR3: CASSSLTGRTGELFF. CDR3 DNA sequence: TGTGCCAGCAGCTCCCTGACAGGGCGGACCGGGGAGCTGTTTTTT.

This clonotype was picked up many times. The CDR3 protein is CATSDPGQGRYEQYF. In nucleotides, the CDR3 is TGTGCCACCAGTGACCCCGGACAGGGGAGGTACGAGCAGTACTTC. This chain connects TRBV24-1 to TRBJ2-7, with 9 nucleotides matching TRBD1. CDR1 and CDR2 (germline): KGHDR, SFDVKD. This CDR3 is 15 amino acids long. The junction had 7 bases not matched to a gene; V was cut back by 4 bases and J by 4 bases.

There are many counts of this clonotype. The chain recombines TRBV2 with TRBJ2-5; unclear D gene. V lost 6 bases, J lost 7 bases, and 15 bases lay in between. CDR3 length: 13 residues. Germline assignment: CDR1 SNHLY and CDR2 FYNNEI. The CDR3 here is CASSRLGSWTQYF. The DNA for the CDR3 is TGTGCCAGCAGCCGACTGGGGTCATGGACCCAGTACTTC.

This clonotype was found a few times. Given a much more abundant clone one base away, this may be a read error. The V and J genes are TRBV12-3 or TRBV12-4 and TRBJ2-5, with D possibly matching TRBD1 (5 bases). The CDR3 is 15 amino acids. The CDR3 is CAGSAGSGGEETQYF. CDR3 nucleotide sequence: TGTGCCGGCAGTGCAGGGTCAGGTGGGGAAGAGACCCAGTACTTC.

This clonotype came up a few times. The gene calls are TRBV5-6 and TRBJ1-2, with a weak D call TRBD1 (5 bases). CDR1 and CDR2 from the germline V gene are SGHDT and YYEEEE. The CDR3 length is 14 residues. V lost 3 bases, J lost 2 bases, and 11 bases lay in between. The CDR3 coding sequence is TGTGCCAGCAGCTACGGGACGGGGAACTATGGCTACACCTTC. Its translation: CASSYGTGNYGYTF.

J is TRBJ1-6 and V is TRBV6-1, with D unclear. The CDR3 runs 13 residues. Germline V CDR1 and CDR2: MNHNS, SASEGT. Between the trimmed V and J ends, which lost 1 base and 9 bases, there was a span of 7 bases. CDR3 amino acids: CASSEVKISPLHF. As DNA, the CDR3 is TGTGCCAGCAGTGAAGTTAAGATTTCACCCCTCCACTTT.